Each of the 13 T cell receptor beta chains below was sequenced from the same sample in a study of monozygotic twins with inflammatory bowel disease. Reprocessing the 5' RACE reads, TCRdb reports a single entry for every CDR3 protein and omits DNA. Its table lists fewer than 400,000 distinct CDR3 sequences. Input material: blood. The source of these receptors is a human donor with ulcerative colitis or Crohn's disease, or a healthy co-twin of an affected twin (not recorded which).

Here the CDR3 reads CASSQDSRGGELFF. The chain links TRBV4-3 to TRBJ2-2. The CDR3 length is 14 residues. Germline-derived CDR1 and CDR2 are LGHNA and YSLEER.

The chain combines TRBV20-1 with TRBJ2-3; TCRdb reports TRBD2, a call that lacks DNA to check it against. Per the germline V gene, CDR1 is DFQATT and CDR2 is SNEGSKA (reference sequence). This CDR3 contains 15 residues. CDR3 in amino acids: CSARDQASGTDTQYF.

The gene calls are TRBV12-3 or TRBV12-4 and TRBJ2-6; the TRBD1 assignment by TCRdb is unverifiable without DNA. The CDR3 sequence is 18 residues long. The CDR3: CASSLNWGTASGANVLTF.

This chain links TRBV6-2 or TRBV6-3 with TRBJ2-1; as DNA is missing, the TRBD2 call by TCRdb cannot be tested. Germline CDR1 is MNHEY and CDR2 is SVGEGT. This CDR3 has 15 amino acids. The chain's CDR3 is CASSYPERDGNEQFF.

The chain carries TRBV27 and TRBJ2-1; there is no DNA to check the TCRdb D call of TRBD1. Germline V CDR1 and CDR2: MNHEY, SMNVEV (reference sequence). The CDR3 is 17 amino acids. The CDR3: CASSFRETGSASRGQFF.

The chain employs TRBV7-2 and TRBJ2-2; checking the TCRdb D call of TRBD2 is not possible without DNA. Germline assignment: CDR1 SGHTA and CDR2 FQGNSA. The CDR3 totals 17 residues. This CDR3 reads CASSLLLAGGGTGELFF. The variable domain in full, completed from reference TRBV7-2 and TRBJ2-2, reads GAGVSQSPSNKVTEKGKDVELRCDPISGHTALYWYRQSLGQGLEFLIYFQGNSAPDKSGLPSDRFSAERTGGSVSTLTIQRTQQEDSAVYLCASSLLLAGGGTGELFFGEGSRLTVL.

The J gene is TRBJ1-1, the V gene TRBV28; TCRdb returns TRBD1, unconfirmable since there is no DNA. Germline CDR1 reads MDHEN; CDR2 reads SYDVKM. CDR3 size: 15 residues. This CDR3 is CASSATDSRGGEAFF.

V usage is TRBV20-1 and J usage is TRBJ1-5. Germline-derived CDR1 and CDR2 are DFQATT and SNEGSKA (reference sequence). This CDR3 comprises 15 residues. This CDR3 reads CSADGLETSVQPQHF.

The chain uses TRBV28 and TRBJ2-3; no DNA is available, so the TRBD2 call from TCRdb remains unchecked. From germline, CDR1 is MDHEN and CDR2 SYDVKM. This CDR3 spans 12 amino acids. The CDR3 reads CASSFLARAQYF.

J is TRBJ2-1 and V is TRBV6-5; TCRdb gives TRBD1 as the D gene, but with no DNA this cannot be confirmed. From germline, CDR1 is MNHEY and CDR2 SVGAGI. The CDR3 has 12 amino acids. CDR3 sequence reads: CASSYPGQGEFF.

This sequence joins TRBV12-3 or TRBV12-4 and TRBJ2-5; TCRdb returns TRBD1, unconfirmable since there is no DNA. The CDR3 sequence is 13 residues long. This chain's CDR3 is CATQRTAQETQYF.

This chain connects TRBV7-2 to TRBJ2-7; checking the TCRdb D call of TRBD1 is not possible without DNA. The CDR3 has 17 amino acids. Germline values: CDR1 SGHTA, CDR2 FQGNSA. This CDR3 is CASSYRGGAPATYEQYF.

This sequence joins TRBV27 and TRBJ2-7; without DNA, the TCRdb call of TRBD1 cannot be checked. CDR3 length: 14 residues. CDR1 and CDR2 from the germline V gene are MNHEY and SMNVEV (reference sequence). Here the CDR3 reads CASSLSRADGEQYF.